Each of the 2 T cell receptor beta chains below was sequenced from the same sample in a study of T-cell memory formation after mild COVID-19. In TCRdb, the 5' RACE reads were re-called with MiXCR into one record per CDR3 protein. This sample has 550,000 to 700,000 distinct CDR3 sequences; 18% occur once, and the top ten carry approximately 12%. The sequencing sample was made of PBMCs or a T cell subset sorted from them (not recorded which). The receptor source for this set is an adult woman who had mild COVID-19 (a few samples of this study predate the infection). Cell type and time point are not known.

The chain employs TRBV6-5 and TRBJ2-1; possible D gene TRBD2, 6 bases. The V gene's germline CDR1 is MNHEY and CDR2 SVGAGI. This CDR3 has 14 amino acids. V shed 3 bases and J shed 7 bases, with 13 bases lying between them. The CDR3 here is CASSYLGLLNEQFF. CDR3 bases: TGTGCCAGCAGTTATTTGGGACTCCTAAATGAGCAGTTCTTC.

A few counts support this clonotype. The chain employs TRBV12-3 or TRBV12-4 and TRBJ1-5; D might be TRBD1 (5 bases). This CDR3 spans 15 amino acids. Trimming cost V 5 bases and J 0 bases, with 11 bases left between them. The CDR3 region is CASSPGPSSNQPQHF. DNA for the CDR3: TGTGCCAGCAGTCCGGGACCGAGTAGCAATCAGCCCCAGCATTTT.